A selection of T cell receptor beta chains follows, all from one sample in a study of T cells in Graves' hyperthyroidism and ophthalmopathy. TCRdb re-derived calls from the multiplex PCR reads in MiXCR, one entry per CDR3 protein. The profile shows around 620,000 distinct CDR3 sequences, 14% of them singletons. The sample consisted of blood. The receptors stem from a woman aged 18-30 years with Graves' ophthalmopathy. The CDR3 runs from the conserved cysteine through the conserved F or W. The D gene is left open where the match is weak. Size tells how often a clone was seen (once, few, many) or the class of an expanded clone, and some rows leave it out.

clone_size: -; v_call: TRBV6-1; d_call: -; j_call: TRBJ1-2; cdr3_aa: CASSELDLYGYTF; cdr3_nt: TGTGCCAGCAGTGAACTCGATCTCTATGGCTACACCTTC
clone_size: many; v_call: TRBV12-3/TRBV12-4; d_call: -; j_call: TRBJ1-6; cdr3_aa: CASSRSDNSPLHF; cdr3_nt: TGTGCCAGCAGTAGAAGCGATAATTCACCCCTCCACTTT
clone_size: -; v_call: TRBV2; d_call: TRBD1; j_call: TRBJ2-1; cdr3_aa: CVSSEPGQGNNEQFF; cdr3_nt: TGTGTCAGCAGTGAACCGGGACAGGGCAACAATGAGCAGTTCTTC
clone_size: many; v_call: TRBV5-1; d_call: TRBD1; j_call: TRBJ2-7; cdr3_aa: CASSSTGTATYEQYF; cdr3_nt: TGCGCCAGCAGCTCAACCGGGACAGCAACTTACGAGCAGTACTTC
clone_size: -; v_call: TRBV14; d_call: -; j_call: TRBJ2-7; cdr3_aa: CASSHTPYEQYF; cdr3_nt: TGTGCCAGCAGCCACACCCCCTACGAGCAGTACTTC
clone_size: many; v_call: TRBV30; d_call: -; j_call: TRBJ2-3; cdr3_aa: CAWRSGVGTDTQYF; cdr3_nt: TGTGCCTGGAGGTCGGGAGTCGGCACAGATACGCAGTATTTT
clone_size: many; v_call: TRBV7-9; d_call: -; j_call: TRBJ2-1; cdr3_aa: CASSAPGGNEQFF; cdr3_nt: TGTGCCAGCAGCGCCCCCGGCGGAAATGAGCAGTTCTTC
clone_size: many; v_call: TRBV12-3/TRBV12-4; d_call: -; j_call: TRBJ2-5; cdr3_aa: CASGRDSHAETQYF; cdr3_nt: TGTGCCAGCGGCCGGGACTCCCATGCGGAGACCCAGTACTTC
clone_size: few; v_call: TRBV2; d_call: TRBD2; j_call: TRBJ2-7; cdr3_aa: CASRAGTSEDYEQYF; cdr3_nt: TGTGCCAGCAGAGCCGGGACTAGCGAGGACTACGAGCAGTACTTC
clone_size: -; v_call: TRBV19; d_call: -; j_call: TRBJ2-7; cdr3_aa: CASSIWEGDEQYF; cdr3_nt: TGTGCCAGTAGTATCTGGGAGGGGGACGAGCAGTACTTC
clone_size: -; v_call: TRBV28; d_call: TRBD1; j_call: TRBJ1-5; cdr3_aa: CASSLSVVGQGGKHF; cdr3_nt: TGTGCCAGCAGTTTATCCGTTGTGGGACAGGGGGGGAAGCATTTT
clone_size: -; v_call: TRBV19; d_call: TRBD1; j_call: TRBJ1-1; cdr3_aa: CASSLRDRGENTEAFF; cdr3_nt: TGTGCCAGTAGTCTCCGAGACAGGGGTGAGAACACTGAAGCTTTCTTT
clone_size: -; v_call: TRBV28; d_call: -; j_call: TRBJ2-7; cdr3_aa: CASSLEDTYEQYF; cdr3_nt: TGTGCCAGCAGCTTAGAGGACACCTACGAGCAGTACTTC
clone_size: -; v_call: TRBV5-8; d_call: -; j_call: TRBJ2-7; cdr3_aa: CASSLGETGWDEQYF; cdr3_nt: TGTGCCAGCAGCTTGGGTGAAACAGGGTGGGACGAGCAGTACTTC
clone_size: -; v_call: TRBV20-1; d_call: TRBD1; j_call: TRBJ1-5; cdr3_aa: CSASGRTGGNNQPQHF; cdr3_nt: TGCAGTGCTTCCGGGAGGACAGGGGGGAACAATCAGCCCCAGCATTTT
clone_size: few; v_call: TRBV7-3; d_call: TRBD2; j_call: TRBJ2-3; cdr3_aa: CASSRSKERDHSTDTQYF; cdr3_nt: TGTGCCAGCAGCCGTAGTAAGGAGCGGGATCATAGCACAGATACGCAGTATTTT
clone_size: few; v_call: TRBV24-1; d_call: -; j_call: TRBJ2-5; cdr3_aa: CATSDSPGQGIFQETQYF; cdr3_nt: TGTGCCACCAGTGATTCACCGGGGCAGGGGATATTCCAAGAGACCCAGTACTTC
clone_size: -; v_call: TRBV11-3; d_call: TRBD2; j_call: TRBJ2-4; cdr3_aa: CASSPLAGGYGLAKNIQYF; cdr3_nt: TGTGCCAGCAGCCCATTAGCGGGGGGCTATGGGCTAGCCAAAAACATTCAGTACTTC
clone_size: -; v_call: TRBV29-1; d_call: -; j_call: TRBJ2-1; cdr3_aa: CSVTDNNEQFF; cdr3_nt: TGCAGCGTTACGGACAACAATGAGCAGTTCTTC
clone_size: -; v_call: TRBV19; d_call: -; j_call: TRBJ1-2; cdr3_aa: CASSEGYGSYGYTF; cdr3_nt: TGTGCCAGTAGTGAGGGTTATGGCTCCTATGGCTACACCTTC
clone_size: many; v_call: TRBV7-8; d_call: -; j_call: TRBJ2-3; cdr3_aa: CASSSGWARGTDTQYF; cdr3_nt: TGTGCCAGCAGCTCCGGGTGGGCAAGAGGCACAGATACGCAGTATTTT
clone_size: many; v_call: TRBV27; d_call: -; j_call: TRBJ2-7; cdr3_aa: CASSRQGLEQYF; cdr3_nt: TGTGCCAGCAGTAGGCAGGGTCTCGAGCAGTACTTC
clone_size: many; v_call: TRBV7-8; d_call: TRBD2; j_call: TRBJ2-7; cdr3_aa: CASSRRDSPEGLAYEQYF; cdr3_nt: TGTGCCAGCAGCCGCCGGGACTCCCCCGAGGGACTAGCCTACGAGCAGTACTTC
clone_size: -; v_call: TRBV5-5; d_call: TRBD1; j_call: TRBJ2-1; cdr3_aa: CASSPTGTGGMDNEQFF; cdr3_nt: TGTGCCAGCAGCCCTACCGGGACAGGGGGAATGGACAATGAGCAGTTCTTC
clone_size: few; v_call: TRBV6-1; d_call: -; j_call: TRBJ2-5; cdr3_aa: CASRIKETQYF; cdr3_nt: TGTGCCAGCAGAATAAAAGAGACCCAGTACTTC
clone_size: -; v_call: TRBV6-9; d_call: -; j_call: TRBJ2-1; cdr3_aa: CASSSTFGSGWSSYNEQFF; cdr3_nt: TGTGCCAGCAGTTCAACGTTCGGGAGCGGATGGAGCTCCTACAATGAGCAGTTCTTC
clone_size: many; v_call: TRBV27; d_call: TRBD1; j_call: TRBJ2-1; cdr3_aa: CASSPPPTGVYNEQFF; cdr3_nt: TGTGCCAGCAGCCCACCCCCGACAGGGGTCTACAATGAGCAGTTCTTC
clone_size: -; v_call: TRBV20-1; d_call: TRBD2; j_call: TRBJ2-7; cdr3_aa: CSARLAGALGGEQYF; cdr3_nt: TGCAGTGCTAGGTTGGCGGGAGCCTTGGGGGGCGAGCAGTACTTC
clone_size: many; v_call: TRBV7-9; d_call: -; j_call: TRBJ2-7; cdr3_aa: CASSSLRQAYEQYF; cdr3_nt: TGTGCCAGCAGTTCCCTCAGACAGGCCTACGAGCAGTACTTC
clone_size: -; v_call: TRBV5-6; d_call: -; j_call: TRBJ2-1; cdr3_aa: CASSLVRVGLEFF; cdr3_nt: TGTGCCAGCAGCTTGGTCAGGGTAGGCCTTGAGTTCTTC
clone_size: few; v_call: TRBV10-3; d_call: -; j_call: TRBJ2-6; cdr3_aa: CAISTGSGGANVLTF; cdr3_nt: TGTGCCATCAGTACAGGGTCTGGTGGGGCCAACGTCCTGACTTTC
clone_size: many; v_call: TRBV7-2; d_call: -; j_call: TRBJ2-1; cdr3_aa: CASSPGNGQNEQFF; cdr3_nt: TGTGCCAGCAGTCCAGGGAACGGCCAGAATGAGCAGTTCTTC
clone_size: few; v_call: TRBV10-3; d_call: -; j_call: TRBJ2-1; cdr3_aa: CAISEGGGVSRSGGLKVFFNEQFF; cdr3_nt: TGTGCCATCAGTGAGGGAGGTGGGGTCTCAAGGTCTGGCGGTCTTAAGGTCTTTTTCAATGAGCAGTTCTTC
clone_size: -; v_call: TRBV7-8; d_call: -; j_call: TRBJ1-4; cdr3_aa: CASSSPTGSNEKLFF; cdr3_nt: TGTGCCAGCAGCTCACCGACAGGCAGTAATGAAAAACTGTTTTTT
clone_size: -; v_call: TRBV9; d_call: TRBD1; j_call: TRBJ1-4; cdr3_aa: CASSAGQGSNEKLFF; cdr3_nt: TGTGCCAGCAGCGCGGGACAGGGGAGTAATGAAAAACTGTTTTTT
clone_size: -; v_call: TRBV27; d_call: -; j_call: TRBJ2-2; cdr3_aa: CASSWGAGVGGELFF; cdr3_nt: TGTGCCAGCAGTTGGGGGGCAGGGGTGGGTGGGGAGCTGTTTTTT
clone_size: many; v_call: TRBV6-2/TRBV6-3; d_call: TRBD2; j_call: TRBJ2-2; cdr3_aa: CASSYVAGDTGELFF; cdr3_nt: TGTGCCAGCAGTTACGTTGCGGGAGACACCGGGGAGCTGTTTTTT
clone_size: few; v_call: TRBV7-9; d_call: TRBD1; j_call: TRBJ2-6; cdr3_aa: CASSSVMAGGSSGANVLTF; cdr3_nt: TGTGCCAGCAGCTCGGTGATGGCAGGGGGAAGCTCTGGGGCCAACGTCCTGACTTTC
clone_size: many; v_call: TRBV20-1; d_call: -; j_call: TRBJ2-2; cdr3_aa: CSARDSSQGWNTGELFF; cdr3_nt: TGCAGTGCTAGAGATAGTTCCCAGGGTTGGAACACCGGGGAGCTGTTTTTT
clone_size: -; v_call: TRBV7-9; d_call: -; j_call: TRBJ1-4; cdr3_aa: CAGEGSSEKLFF; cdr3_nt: TGTGCCGGAGAGGGGTCTAGTGAAAAACTGTTTTTT
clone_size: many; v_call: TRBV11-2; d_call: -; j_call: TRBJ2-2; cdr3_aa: CASSLGNADTGELFF; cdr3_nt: TGTGCCAGCAGCCTAGGTAACGCGGACACCGGGGAGCTGTTTTTT
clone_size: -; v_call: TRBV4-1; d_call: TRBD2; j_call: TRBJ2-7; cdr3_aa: CASSFNSGSSYEQYF; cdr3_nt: TGCGCCAGCAGCTTTAATAGCGGGAGCTCCTACGAGCAGTACTTC
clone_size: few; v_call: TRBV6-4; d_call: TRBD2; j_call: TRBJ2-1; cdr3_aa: CASSDPPGLGYNEQFF; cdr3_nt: TGTGCCAGCAGTGACCCCCCGGGACTAGGGTACAATGAGCAGTTCTTC
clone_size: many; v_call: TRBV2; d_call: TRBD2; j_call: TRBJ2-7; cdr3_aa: CAITLRAGESYEQYF; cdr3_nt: TGTGCAATTACACTCAGGGCGGGAGAGTCCTACGAGCAGTACTTC
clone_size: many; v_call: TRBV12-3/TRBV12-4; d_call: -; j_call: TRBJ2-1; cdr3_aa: CASSPTGGVDEQFF; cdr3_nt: TGTGCCAGCAGTCCCACCGGAGGGGTGGATGAGCAGTTCTTC
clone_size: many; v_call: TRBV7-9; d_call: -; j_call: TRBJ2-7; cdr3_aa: CASNLDSYEQYF; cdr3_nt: TGTGCCAGCAACTTAGACAGCTACGAGCAGTACTTC
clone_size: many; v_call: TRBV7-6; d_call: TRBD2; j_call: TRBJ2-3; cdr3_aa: CASSLVGGVYNTDTQYF; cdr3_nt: TGTGCCAGCAGCTTAGTTGGGGGGGTCTACAACACAGATACGCAGTATTTT
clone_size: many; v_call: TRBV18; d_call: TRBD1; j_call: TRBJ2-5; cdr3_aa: CASSPVRDSQETQYF; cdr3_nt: TGTGCCAGCTCACCGGTCCGGGACAGCCAAGAGACCCAGTACTTC